Shown below are 27 T cell receptor beta chains from a single sample sequenced in a study of blood T cell repertoires in COVID-19. Sequencing was performed with immunoSEQ multiplex PCR; in TCRdb, only in-frame clones are kept and a portion is missing. This sample has approximately 220,000 clones; approximately 84% occur once, and the top ten carry 7.9%. The sample taken for sequencing was peripheral blood. The receptors come from a woman of 80 years or more with acute or convalescent COVID-19.

The CDR3 DNA reads as TGCAGCGTGCTAGCGGGGGAGGTGAACGGGGAGCTGTTTTTT. It is translated as CSVLAGEVNGELFF. The gene calls are TRBV29-1 and TRBJ2-2; 10 bases agree with TRBD2. V trimming: 6 bases; J trimming: 7 bases; junction bases outside the gene matches: 8. The CDR3 runs 14 residues. Germline V CDR1 and CDR2: SQVTM, ANQGSEA.

The CDR3 spells CATSRDRGVVYEQYF. Written as DNA, the CDR3 is TGTGCCACCAGCAGAGATCGGGGGGTCGTCTACGAGCAGTACTTC. The gene calls are TRBV15 and TRBJ2-7; TRBD2 matches 7 bases. Looked up from germline, CDR1 is LNHNV and CDR2 is YYDKDF (reference sequence). The CDR3 runs to 15 residues. The V segment lost 0 bases and the J segment 3 bases; nucleotides outside the gene matches: 5.

The chain combines TRBV5-5 with TRBJ2-7, with TRBD1 identical over 7 bases. The CDR3 contains 16 residues. The junction had 6 bases not matched to a gene; V was cut back by 0 bases and J by 0 bases. Per the germline V gene, CDR1 is SGHKS and CDR2 is YYEKEE (reference sequence). The CDR3 spells CASSLVPGQSSYEQYF. The CDR3 coding sequence is TGTGCCAGCAGCTTGGTACCGGGACAGAGCTCCTACGAGCAGTACTTC.

This chain uses TRBV9 with TRBJ1-1, with TRBD1 matching over 11 bases. The length of the CDR3 is 16 residues. J was trimmed by 6 bases and V by 0 bases; bases with no gene match: 7. Germline CDR1 and CDR2: SGDLS and YYNGEE. CDR3 in amino acids: CASSVGVGQGASEAFF. The CDR3 DNA is TGTGCCAGCAGCGTAGGCGTAGGACAGGGGGCCTCTGAAGCTTTCTTT. Full variable domain (outside the CDR3, taken from reference TRBV9 and TRBJ1-1): DSGVTQTPKHLITATGQRVTLRCSPRSGDLSVYWYQQSLDQGLQFLIQYYNGEERAKGNILERFSAQQFPDLHSELNLSSLELGDSALYFCASSVGVGQGASEAFFGQGTRLTVV.

The chain carries TRBV5-4 and TRBJ2-6, with 11 bases identical to TRBD2. Germline CDR1 is SGHNT and CDR2 is YYREEE (reference sequence). The CDR3 has 18 amino acids. J gave up 0 bases and V 4 bases, and 6 bases lay outside the gene matches. Here the CDR3 DNA reads TGTGCCAGCAGCGCACTAGCGGGAGTGGGCTCTGGGGCCAACGTCCTGACTTTC. Protein: CASSALAGVGSGANVLTF.

This clone appeared a few times. The chain carries TRBV27 and TRBJ2-5; 13 bases line up with TRBD2. The CDR3 loop spans 15 amino acids. V was pared by 5 bases and J by 5 bases, with 5 bases of the junction left unmatched. Germline lookup yields CDR1 MNHEY and CDR2 SMNVEV (reference sequence). The CDR3 region is CASSLGLAGVETQYF. The CDR3, as DNA: TGTGCCAGCAGTCTAGGACTAGCGGGAGTGGAGACCCAGTACTTC.

The chain joins TRBV5-1 to TRBJ2-2, with a tentative D call TRBD1 (5 bases). The CDR3 runs to 16 residues. Germline V gives CDR1 SGHRS, CDR2 YFSETQ. V shed 0 bases and J shed 0 bases, with 9 bases lying between them. CDR3 sequence (DNA): TGCGCCAGCAGCTTGGATCAGGGTGCGAACACCGGGGAGCTGTTTTTT. It is translated as CASSLDQGANTGELFF.

The chain employs TRBV5-1 and TRBJ2-2; 13 bases line up with TRBD2. Germline values: CDR1 SGHRS, CDR2 YFSETQ. This CDR3 is 15 amino acids long. The V and J ends lost 4 bases and 6 bases, in that order; junction bases with no gene match: 3. Written as DNA, the CDR3 is TGCGCCAGCAGCCCCGGGACTAGCGGGGCCGGGGAGCTGTTTTTT. Encoded protein: CASSPGTSGAGELFF.

The genes are TRBV2 and TRBJ1-5, with TRBD1 identical over 8 bases. Germline V gene data show CDR1 as SNHLY and CDR2 as FYNNEI. The CDR3 has 15 amino acids. V trimming: 6 bases; J trimming: 2 bases; junction bases outside the gene matches: 6. CDR3 loop: CASRKGTGGNQPQHF. CDR3 DNA: TGTGCCAGCAGGAAAGGGACAGGTGGCAATCAGCCCCAGCATTTT.

The chain employs TRBV19 and TRBJ1-2; D might be TRBD1 (5 bases). Germline-derived CDR1 and CDR2 are LNHDA and SQIVND (reference sequence). The V end lost 10 bases, the J end lost 3 bases, and 21 bases lay between the germline ends. CDR3 size: 15 residues. CDR3 in amino acids: CATQRSAGIDYGYTF. The CDR3 bases are TGTGCCACCCAGAGATCGGCAGGGATCGACTATGGCTACACCTTC.

The chain combines TRBV29-1 with TRBJ2-2, with 10 bases identical to TRBD2. The CDR3 runs to 15 residues. J was trimmed by 7 bases and V by 5 bases; bases with no gene match: 10. From germline, CDR1 is SQVTM and CDR2 ANQGSEA. DNA of the CDR3: TGCAGCGTTTCCTCGCCTAGCGGGAGCATCGGGGAGCTGTTTTTT. It is translated as CSVSSPSGSIGELFF.

The chain joins TRBV20-1 to TRBJ2-2; D is unclear. Germline CDR1 is DFQATT and CDR2 is SNEGSKA (reference sequence). The CDR3 extends over 11 amino acids. V gave up 3 bases and J gave up 8 bases, with 7 bases separating them. CDR3 DNA sequence: TGCAGTGCTAGTAGAACTGGGGAGCTGTTTTTT. It encodes CSASRTGELFF.

The chain couples TRBV2 to TRBJ2-6; a possible D gene is TRBD2 (6 bases). This CDR3 has 15 residues. From germline, CDR1 is SNHLY and CDR2 FYNNEI. V lost 5 bases to trimming and J lost 4 bases, with 12 bases between them. The CDR3 DNA is TGTGCCAGCAGTACGGGGGAGCCCGGGGCCAACGTCCTGACTTTC. Translation: CASSTGEPGANVLTF.

J is TRBJ2-1 and V is TRBV15; the match to TRBD1 covers 10 bases. CDR1 is LNHNV and CDR2 is YYDKDF in the germline V gene (reference sequence). The CDR3 loop spans 16 amino acids. Trimming took 4 bases from V and 0 from J; bases not matched to a gene: 3. The CDR3 DNA reads as TGTGCCACCAGCACCCGGACAGGGGGCTCCTACAATGAGCAGTTCTTC. Translation gives CATSTRTGGSYNEQFF. The full variable domain, in which reference TRBV15 and TRBJ2-1 provide the parts outside the CDR3, is DAMVIQNPRYQVTQFGKPVTLSCSQTLNHNVMYWYQQKSSQAPKLLFHYYDKDFNNEADTPDNFQSRRPNTSFCFLDIRSPGLGDTAMYLCATSTRTGGSYNEQFFGPGTRLTVL.

Only one count was recorded for this clone. The chain uses TRBV2 and TRBJ2-5; possibly TRBD2 for D (5 bases). CDR1 SNHLY and CDR2 FYNNEI come from the germline V gene. Deletions cut 7 bases from V and 6 bases from J, with 15 bases between. This CDR3 has 13 amino acids. The CDR3, as DNA: TGTGCCAGCATTTACTTCGGGGAACAGACCCAGTACTTC. Its protein product is CASIYFGEQTQYF.

A few counts support this clone. This sequence joins TRBV7-2 and TRBJ1-3; TRBD1 matches at 7 bases. CDR3 size: 15 residues. CDR1 is SGHTA and CDR2 is FQGNSA in the germline V gene. J gave up 0 bases and V 4 bases, and 3 bases lay outside the gene matches. The CDR3 loop reads CASSYGQASGNTIYF. CDR3 DNA: TGTGCCAGCAGCTACGGACAGGCCTCTGGAAACACCATATATTTT.

The genes are TRBV19 and TRBJ2-3; TRBD2 aligns across 7 bases. V was clipped by 1 base and J by 4 bases; unmatched bases: 8. The CDR3 is 16 residues long. Germline V gene data show CDR1 as LNHDA and CDR2 as SQIVND (reference sequence). CDR3 nucleotide sequence: TGTGCCAGTAGTATAGTAGGAGCGGGACCCGCAGATACGCAGTATTTT. It specifies CASSIVGAGPADTQYF.

Here the CDR3 DNA reads TGCGCCAGCACCCGGGCGGGGCGTTATAATTCACCCCTCCACTTT. Translated, it gives CASTRAGRYNSPLHF. This chain uses TRBV23-1 with TRBJ1-6; D possibly corresponds to TRBD1 (5 bases). TRBV23-1 is reported as an ORF; its role is uncertain. The CDR3 loop spans 15 amino acids. V gave up 7 bases and J gave up 4 bases, with 14 bases separating them.

J is TRBJ1-2 and V is TRBV19; unclear D gene. Trimming removed 8 bases at V and 5 bases at J, with 9 bases between. This CDR3 spans 11 amino acids. Germline loops: CDR1 LNHDA, CDR2 SQIVND (reference sequence). The CDR3 region has the DNA TGTGCCAGTCATACGGTTTATGGCTACACCTTC. Its translation: CASHTVYGYTF.

The rearrangement links TRBV7-9 to TRBJ1-2; D perhaps matches TRBD1 (5 bases). The length of the CDR3 is 13 residues. The germline CDR1 and CDR2 sequences are SEHNR and FQNEAQ (reference sequence). Deletions cut 2 bases from V and 2 bases from J, with 6 bases between. CDR3 nucleotide sequence: TGTGCCAGCAGCTTACAGGGAAACTATGGCTACACCTTC. Residues: CASSLQGNYGYTF.

The V call is TRBV7-9, the J call TRBJ1-6, with D maybe TRBD1 (6 bases). Germline V lookup: CDR1 SEHNR, CDR2 FQNEAQ (reference sequence). The CDR3 length is 14 residues. The V and J ends lost 7 bases and 7 bases respectively, with 14 bases between them. Here the CDR3 DNA reads TGTGCCAGCATCCTTACAACAGGGAATTCACCCCTCCACTTT. It codes for CASILTTGNSPLHF.

The gene calls are TRBV3-1 (or the pseudogene TRBV3-2) and TRBJ1-5, with TRBD1 matching 10 bases. The CDR3 contains 14 residues. The germline CDR1 and CDR2 sequences are LGHDT and YNNKEL (reference sequence). The V gene end was trimmed by 3 bases and the J gene end by 5 bases; junction bases not matched to a gene: 1. CDR3 sequence reads: CASSQTGGYQPQHF. In DNA, the CDR3 is TGTGCCAGCAGCCAGACAGGGGGCTATCAGCCCCAGCATTTT.

This clone was seen a single time. This chain joins TRBV5-1 and TRBJ2-1; TRBD2 matches 7 bases. CDR1 SGHRS and CDR2 YFSETQ come from the germline V gene. Germline trimming cut 0 bases from V and 4 bases from J; bases unmatched to any gene: 4. The CDR3 loop spans 15 amino acids. In DNA form, the CDR3 reads TGCGCCAGCAGCTTGGGCGGGAGATGGTACAATGAGCAGTTCTTC. Its protein is CASSLGGRWYNEQFF.

The chain's CDR3 is CASSLQGQGLNEQFF. The CDR3 DNA reads TGTGCCAGCAGCTTACAGGGACAGGGTCTCAATGAGCAGTTCTTC. The chain links TRBV7-6 to TRBJ2-1, with 9 bases that match TRBD1. J lost 6 bases, V lost 2 bases, and 5 bases had no gene match. The CDR3 loop spans 15 amino acids. Germline loops: CDR1 SGHVS, CDR2 FNYEAQ.

V usage is TRBV3-1 (or the pseudogene TRBV3-2) and J usage is TRBJ2-6; D unclear. CDR1 and CDR2 (germline): LGHDT, YNNKEL (reference sequence). V lost 0 bases and J 2 bases, leaving 20 bases between the germline ends. The CDR3 runs to 20 residues. In nucleotides, the CDR3 is TGTGCCAGCAGCCAAGATCTATTACACCTGCCCCAGGCTGGGGCCAACGTCCTGACTTTC. Amino acids: CASSQDLLHLPQAGANVLTF.

V is TRBV7-9 and J is TRBJ2-7, with 10 bases identical to TRBD1. Trimming took 5 bases from V and 3 from J; bases not matched to a gene: 7. Germline-derived CDR1 and CDR2 are SEHNR and FQNEAQ (reference sequence). The CDR3 loop spans 15 amino acids. The CDR3 DNA follows: TGTGCCAGCAGCCGACAGGGGGCGATCGGCTACGAGCAGTACTTC. It yields the protein CASSRQGAIGYEQYF.

J is TRBJ2-1 and V is TRBV19; 13 nucleotides match TRBD2. The CDR3 is 16 amino acids. V shed 5 bases and J 6 bases; nucleotides not matched to a gene: 7. From germline, CDR1 is LNHDA and CDR2 SQIVND (reference sequence). The chain's CDR3 is CASSGRTSGRGNEQFF. In DNA form, the CDR3 reads TGTGCCAGTAGTGGACGGACTAGCGGGAGAGGCAATGAGCAGTTCTTC.